The clone carrying this T cell receptor beta chain was seen repeatedly, ten times or more. Its target is unknown. Specified time point: newly diagnosed GD, antithyroid drugs for less than 3 months. PBMCs provided the RNA from which the TCR library was made. These data belong to a study of regulatory T cells in long-lasting Graves disease. Study results and limitations: Newly diagnosed disease favored TRBV20-1 and TRBJ2-1 over persistent disease.

TCR beta libraries were built with iRepertoire HTBI primers and Arm-PCR of CDR3 regions. TCRdb reanalysed the multiplex PCR reads using MiXCR and keeps one entry per CDR3 protein. Among approximately 490,000 distinct CDR3 sequences listed, around 15% were seen once. Germline values: CDR1 LGHNT, CDR2 FRNRAP. The CDR3 sequence is 16 residues long. The V gene end was trimmed by 1 base and the J gene end by 3 bases; junction bases not matched to a gene: 6. This sample was shared with a second study, whose subject was T cells in Graves' hyperthyroidism and ophthalmopathy. That publication notes: Absence of ophthalmopathy progression within 18 months defined stable Graves' hyperthyroidism. Hyperthyroidism patients were newly diagnosed, had disease duration under 2 months, and were aged 18 to 65 years.

The source was peripheral blood mononuclear cells (PBMCs), collected at new diagnosis, from a patient treated with antithyroid drugs. This rearrangement joins TRBV12-5 to TRBJ2-7; 10 nucleotides line up with TRBD1. The clonotype was recovered from a middle-aged man with Graves disease. In DNA, the CDR3 is TGTGCTAGTGGTTTGGACAAGACAGGGGGCATCTACGAGCAGTACTTC. Amino acid sequence: CASGLDKTGGIYEQYF.